This is a list of T cell receptor beta chains from one sample in a study of shared clonotypes between healthy human individuals. The data were produced by immunoSEQ multiplex PCR, yet TCRdb's version contains in-frame clones alone and is incomplete. This sample has approximately 97,000 clones, with around two thirds found just once. Sequencing used memory CD8+ T cells sorted from blood. The receptors shown here come from a man aged 25-40 years in good health. Both conserved end residues are part of each CDR3. D genes are given only for firm matches. Only part of the rows carry a size: once, few, many, or a class if the clone is expanded.

J | size | V | D | CDR3 | DNA
TRBJ1-3 | - | TRBV6-1 | TRBD1 | CASSAKTGGGNTIYF | TGTGCCAGCAGTGCCAAGACAGGGGGTGGAAACACCATATATTTT
TRBJ2-6 | few | TRBV6-1 | TRBD1 | CASSEVQGASGANVLTF | TGTGCCAGCAGTGAAGTCCAGGGGGCGTCAGGGGCCAACGTCCTGACTTTC
TRBJ2-3 | many | TRBV19 | - | CARPAEAATDTQYF | TGTGCCAGGCCAGCGGAGGCTGCCACAGATACGCAGTATTTT
TRBJ2-7 | - | TRBV18 | TRBD1 | CASSTRTGSSYEQYF | TGTGCCAGCTCGACCCGGACAGGGAGCTCCTACGAGCAGTACTTC
TRBJ2-7 | few | TRBV27 | TRBD1 | CASKGQHYEQYF | TGTGCCAGCAAGGGACAGCACTACGAGCAGTACTTC
TRBJ2-1 | many | TRBV9 | TRBD1 | CASSPEGQNNEQFF | TGTGCCAGCAGCCCAGAGGGACAGAACAATGAGCAGTTCTTC
TRBJ1-2 | - | TRBV2 | TRBD1 | CASSEGASFGYTF | TGTGCCAGCAGCGAGGGGGCGTCCTTTGGCTACACCTTC
TRBJ1-2 | - | TRBV7-8 | - | CASSLGGYNYGYTF | TGTGCCAGCAGCTTAGGGGGCTACAACTATGGCTACACCTTC
TRBJ2-5 | - | TRBV21-1 | - | CASSRRSWREFYQETQYF | TGTGCCAGCAGCCGCCGGTCGTGGAGGGAGTTTTACCAAGAGACCCAGTACTTC
TRBJ2-5 | - | TRBV5-1 | TRBD1 | CASSSTGLETQYF | TGCGCCAGCAGCTCGACAGGGCTAGAGACCCAGTACTTC
TRBJ1-2 | - | TRBV18 | - | CASSPSGGYTAMDYGYTF | TGTGCCAGCTCACCATCGGGCGGGTATACCGCTATGGACTATGGCTACACCTTC
TRBJ1-5 | - | TRBV7-2 | - | CASSAGLGSNQPQHF | TGTGCCAGCAGCGCGGGACTTGGGAGCAATCAGCCCCAGCATTTT
TRBJ1-3 | - | TRBV28 | - | CASSLVSDRPLLSGNTIYF | TGTGCCAGCAGTTTAGTTTCGGATAGACCGCTTCTCTCTGGAAACACCATATATTTT
TRBJ2-7 | - | TRBV12-1 | - | CASSLGGGLLYEQYF | TGTGCCAGCAGCCTCGGTGGGGGGCTCCTCTACGAGCAGTACTTC
TRBJ2-1 | once | TRBV4-3 | - | CASSHRGKGGHEQFF | TGCGCCAGCAGCCATCGCGGGAAAGGAGGGCATGAGCAGTTCTTC
TRBJ2-3 | - | TRBV7-9 | - | CASSSQRTGSTDTQYF | TGTGCCAGCAGCTCCCAGAGAACAGGGAGCACAGATACGCAGTATTTT
TRBJ1-1 | - | TRBV7-9 | - | CASSSWRRENTEAFF | TGTGCCAGCAGTTCCTGGAGGCGGGAGAACACTGAAGCTTTCTTT
TRBJ2-2 | - | TRBV28 | - | CASSSPSAGELFF | TGTGCCAGCAGTTCCCCCAGCGCCGGGGAGCTGTTTTTT
TRBJ2-1 | - | TRBV10-1 | TRBD2 | CASSEGLVYNEQFF | TGCGCCAGCAGTGAGGGACTAGTCTACAATGAGCAGTTCTTC
TRBJ2-1 | - | TRBV6-5 | TRBD2 | CASSYSGTSHDEQFF | TGTGCCAGCAGTTACTCGGGGACTAGTCACGATGAGCAGTTCTTC
TRBJ2-2 | - | TRBV19 | - | CATGPLEFTGELFF | TGTGCCACGGGACCGCTGGAGTTCACCGGGGAGCTGTTTTTT
TRBJ2-1 | - | TRBV11-3 | TRBD1 | CASSLRQGAENEQFF | TGTGCCAGCAGCTTAAGACAGGGGGCGGAGAATGAGCAGTTCTTC
TRBJ2-7 | - | TRBV6-5 | TRBD1 | CASSPDREYEQYF | TGTGCCAGCAGTCCCGACAGGGAGTACGAGCAGTACTTC
TRBJ2-1 | - | TRBV6-1 | TRBD2 | CASILLAGEYNEQFF | TGTGCCAGCATTCTCCTAGCGGGGGAGTACAATGAGCAGTTCTTC
TRBJ2-7 | - | TRBV7-7 | - | CASSRQVGYEQYF | TGTGCCAGCAGCAGGCAGGTGGGCTACGAGCAGTACTTC
TRBJ2-3 | - | TRBV15 | - | CATSRGVGATDTQYF | TGTGCCACCAGCAGAGGTGTTGGGGCCACAGATACGCAGTATTTT
TRBJ1-2 | - | TRBV5-1 | - | CASSLAPAGWNGYTF | TGCGCCAGCAGCTTGGCCCCGGCGGGGTGGAACGGCTACACCTTC
TRBJ2-1 | - | TRBV28 | - | CASSSLAHEQFF | TGTGCCAGCAGTTCACTAGCACATGAGCAGTTCTTC
TRBJ2-3 | - | TRBV10-3 | - | CAISDRSDQNTDTQYF | TGTGCCATCAGTGATCGTAGCGACCAAAACACAGATACGCAGTATTTT
TRBJ2-7 | - | TRBV7-8 | - | CASSLGRVKTYEQYF | TGTGCCAGCAGCTTAGGACGGGTGAAAACCTACGAGCAGTACTTC
TRBJ2-7 | - | TRBV7-2 | TRBD2 | CASSPEVAGASYEQYF | TGTGCCAGCAGCCCAGAGGTAGCGGGAGCCTCCTACGAGCAGTACTTC
TRBJ2-1 | once | TRBV27 | TRBD1 | CASSHIQGWGSYNEQFF | TGTGCCAGCAGTCATATACAGGGGTGGGGCTCCTACAATGAGCAGTTCTTC
TRBJ1-2 | - | TRBV5-1 | TRBD1 | CASSLTQGVGYGYTF | TGCGCCAGCAGCTTAACACAGGGGGTTGGCTATGGCTACACCTTC
TRBJ2-1 | - | TRBV7-6 | TRBD2 | CASSLGPLAGRPDEQFF | TGTGCCAGCAGCTTAGGCCCACTAGCGGGGAGGCCCGATGAGCAGTTCTTC
TRBJ1-2 | few | TRBV27 | - | CASSKGHIYGYTF | TGTGCCAGCAGTAAAGGACACATCTATGGCTACACCTTC
TRBJ1-5 | - | TRBV4-3 | - | CASSQVLSSNQPQHF | TGCGCCAGCAGCCAAGTCCTTTCGAGTAATCAGCCCCAGCATTTT
TRBJ2-7 | - | TRBV6-6 | - | CASKGPSYEQYF | TGTGCCAGCAAGGGGCCTTCCTACGAGCAGTACTTC
TRBJ1-1 | - | TRBV11-2 | - | CATRTENTEAFF | TGTGCCACCCGGACGGAAAACACTGAAGCTTTCTTT
TRBJ2-2 | once | TRBV28 | - | CASRFRDWTGELFF | TGTGCCAGCAGGTTCCGGGACTGGACCGGGGAGCTGTTTTTT
TRBJ2-1 | - | TRBV29-1 | - | CSVRSNSEQFF | TGCAGCGTTAGGTCGAACAGTGAGCAGTTCTTC
TRBJ2-3 | - | TRBV5-8 | - | CASSLALSTDTQYF | TGTGCCAGCAGCTTGGCACTGAGCACAGATACGCAGTATTTT
TRBJ2-7 | few | TRBV6-1 | TRBD1 | CASSETGTGGLEQYF | TGTGCCAGCAGTGAAACTGGGACAGGGGGCCTCGAGCAGTACTTC
TRBJ2-3 | - | TRBV7-2 | TRBD2 | CASSTRSAGVRSDTQYF | TGTGCCAGCAGCACCCGTAGTGCGGGAGTTCGATCAGATACGCAGTATTTT
TRBJ2-3 | once | TRBV6-1 | - | CASSEGPMGDTQYF | TGTGCCAGCAGCGAGGGACCGATGGGTGATACGCAGTATTTT
TRBJ1-5 | - | TRBV28 | TRBD1 | CASSQKGQGRQPQHF | TGTGCCAGCAGCCAAAAGGGACAGGGGCGGCAGCCCCAGCATTTT
TRBJ2-7 | few | TRBV7-9 | - | CASSPAYEQYF | TGTGCCAGCAGCCCAGCCTACGAGCAGTACTTC
TRBJ2-7 | few | TRBV30 | TRBD1 | CACNTGTGAYEQYF | TGTGCCTGTAATACGGGGACAGGAGCCTACGAGCAGTACTTC
TRBJ2-7 | - | TRBV10-2 | - | CASGGNHYEQYF | TGCGCCAGCGGCGGGAACCACTACGAGCAGTACTTC
TRBJ2-7 | many | TRBV28 | TRBD1 | CASSLSRQGAYEQYF | TGTGCCAGCAGTTTATCACGACAGGGGGCTTACGAGCAGTACTTC
TRBJ2-1 | few | TRBV5-6 | TRBD2 | CASRGLVNEQFF | TGTGCCAGCAGGGGACTAGTCAATGAGCAGTTCTTC
TRBJ2-7 | - | TRBV7-9 | TRBD2 | CASSLTAGVNEQYF | TGTGCCAGCAGCTTAACGGCGGGAGTGAACGAGCAGTACTTC
TRBJ2-7 | - | TRBV5-5 | TRBD2 | CASSTSGPYEQYF | TGTGCCAGCAGCACTAGCGGCCCCTACGAGCAGTACTTC
TRBJ2-1 | few | TRBV13 | - | CASSLAQLSYNEQFF | TGTGCCAGCAGCTTAGCACAGCTAAGCTACAATGAGCAGTTCTTC
TRBJ1-4 | - | TRBV27 | - | CASSPGGLGNEKLFF | TGTGCCAGCAGCCCCGGGGGACTGGGAAATGAAAAACTGTTTTTT
TRBJ2-2 | - | TRBV7-9 | - | CASSYTTGTGELFF | TGTGCCAGCAGCTATACAACAGGGACCGGGGAGCTGTTTTTT
TRBJ1-4 | - | TRBV30 | - | CAWSGGGPGEKLFF | TGTGCCTGGAGCGGAGGAGGGCCTGGGGAAAAACTGTTTTTT
TRBJ2-7 | few | TRBV11-2 | TRBD2 | CASSMTSGGSYEQYF | TGTGCCAGCAGCATGACTAGCGGAGGCTCCTACGAGCAGTACTTC
TRBJ1-5 | - | TRBV28 | - | CASLEIGLNQPQHF | TGTGCCAGCCTAGAAATAGGGCTCAATCAGCCCCAGCATTTT